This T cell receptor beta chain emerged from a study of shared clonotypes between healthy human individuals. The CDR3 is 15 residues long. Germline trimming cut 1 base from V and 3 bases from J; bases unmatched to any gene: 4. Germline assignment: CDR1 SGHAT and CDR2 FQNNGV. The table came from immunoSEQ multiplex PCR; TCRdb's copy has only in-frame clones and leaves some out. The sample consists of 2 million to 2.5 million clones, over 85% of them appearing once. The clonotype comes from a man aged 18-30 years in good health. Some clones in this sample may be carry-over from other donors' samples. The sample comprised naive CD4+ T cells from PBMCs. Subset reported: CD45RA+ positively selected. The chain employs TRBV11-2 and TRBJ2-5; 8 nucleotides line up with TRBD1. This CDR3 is CASSLGRGREETQYF. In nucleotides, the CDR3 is TGTGCCAGCAGCTTAGGCAGGGGGCGAGAAGAGACCCAGTACTTC.